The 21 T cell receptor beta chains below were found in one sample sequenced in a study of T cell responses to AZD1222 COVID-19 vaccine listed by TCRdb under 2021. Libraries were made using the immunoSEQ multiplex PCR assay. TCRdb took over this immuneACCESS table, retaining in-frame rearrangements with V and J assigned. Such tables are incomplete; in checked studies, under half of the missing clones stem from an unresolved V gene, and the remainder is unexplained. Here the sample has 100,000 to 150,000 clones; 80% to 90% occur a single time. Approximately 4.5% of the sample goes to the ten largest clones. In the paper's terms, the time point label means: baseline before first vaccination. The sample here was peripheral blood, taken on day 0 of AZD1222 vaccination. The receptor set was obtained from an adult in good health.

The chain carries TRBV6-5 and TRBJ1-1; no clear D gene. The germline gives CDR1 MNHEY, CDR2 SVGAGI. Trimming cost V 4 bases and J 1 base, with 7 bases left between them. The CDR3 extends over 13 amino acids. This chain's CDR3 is CASSSEWNTEAFF. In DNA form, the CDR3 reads TGTGCCAGCAGTTCCGAGTGGAACACTGAAGCTTTCTTT.

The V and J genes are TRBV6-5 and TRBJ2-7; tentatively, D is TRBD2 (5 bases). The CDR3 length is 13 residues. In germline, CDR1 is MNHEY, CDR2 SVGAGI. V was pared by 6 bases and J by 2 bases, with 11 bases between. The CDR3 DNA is TGTGCCAGCAGGCAGGAGGTACCCTACGAGCAGTACTTC. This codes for CASRQEVPYEQYF.

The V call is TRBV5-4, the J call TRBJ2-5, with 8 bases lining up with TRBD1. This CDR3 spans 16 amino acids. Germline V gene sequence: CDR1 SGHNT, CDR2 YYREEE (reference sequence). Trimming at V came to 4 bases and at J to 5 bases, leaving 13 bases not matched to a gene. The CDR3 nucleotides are TGTGCCAGCAGCCGACTCGACAGGGGTGGCGCGGAGACCCAGTACTTC. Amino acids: CASSRLDRGGAETQYF.

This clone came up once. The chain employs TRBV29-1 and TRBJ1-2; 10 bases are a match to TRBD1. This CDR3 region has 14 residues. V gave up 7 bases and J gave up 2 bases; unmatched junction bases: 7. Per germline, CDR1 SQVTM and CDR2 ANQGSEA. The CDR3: CSAGTGAVNYGYTF. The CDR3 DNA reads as TGCAGCGCCGGGACAGGGGCGGTGAACTATGGCTACACCTTC.

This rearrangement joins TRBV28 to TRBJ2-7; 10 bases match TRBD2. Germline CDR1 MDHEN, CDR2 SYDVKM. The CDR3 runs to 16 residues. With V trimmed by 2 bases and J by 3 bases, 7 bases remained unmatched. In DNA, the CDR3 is TGTGCCAGCAGTTTACCTAGCGGGGGCTTGGGCTACGAGCAGTACTTC. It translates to CASSLPSGGLGYEQYF.

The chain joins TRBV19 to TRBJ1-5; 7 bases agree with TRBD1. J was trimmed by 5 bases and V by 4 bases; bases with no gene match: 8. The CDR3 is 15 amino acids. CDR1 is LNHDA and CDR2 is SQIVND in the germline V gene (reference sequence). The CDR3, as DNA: TGTGCCAGTAGTAACCCTCGACAGGGCGATCAGCCCCAGCATTTT. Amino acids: CASSNPRQGDQPQHF.

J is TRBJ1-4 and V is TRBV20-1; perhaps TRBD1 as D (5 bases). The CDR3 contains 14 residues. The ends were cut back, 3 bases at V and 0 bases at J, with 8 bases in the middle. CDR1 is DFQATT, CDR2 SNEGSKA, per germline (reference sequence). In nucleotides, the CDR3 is TGCAGTGCTAGTAGGGGTACAACTAATGAAAAACTGTTTTTT. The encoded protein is CSASRGTTNEKLFF.

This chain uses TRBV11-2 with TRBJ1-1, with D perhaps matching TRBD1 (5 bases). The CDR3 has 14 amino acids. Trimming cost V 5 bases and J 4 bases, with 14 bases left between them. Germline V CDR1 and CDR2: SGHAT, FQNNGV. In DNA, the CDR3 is TGTGCCAGCAGCCTCAGGGAGCTTAGCACTGAAGCTTTCTTT. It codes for CASSLRELSTEAFF.

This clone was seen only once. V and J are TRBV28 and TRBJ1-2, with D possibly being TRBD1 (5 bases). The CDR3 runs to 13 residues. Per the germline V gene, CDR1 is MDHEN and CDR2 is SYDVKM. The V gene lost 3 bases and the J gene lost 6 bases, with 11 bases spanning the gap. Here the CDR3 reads CASSFRQGNGYTF. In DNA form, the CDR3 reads TGTGCCAGCAGTTTTCGGCAGGGAAATGGCTACACCTTC.

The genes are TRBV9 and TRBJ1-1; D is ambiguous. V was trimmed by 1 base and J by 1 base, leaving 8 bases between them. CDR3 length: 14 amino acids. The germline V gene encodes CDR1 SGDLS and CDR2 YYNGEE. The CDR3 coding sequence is TGTGCCAGCAGCGTACAGGTGACGAACACTGAAGCTTTCTTT. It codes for CASSVQVTNTEAFF.

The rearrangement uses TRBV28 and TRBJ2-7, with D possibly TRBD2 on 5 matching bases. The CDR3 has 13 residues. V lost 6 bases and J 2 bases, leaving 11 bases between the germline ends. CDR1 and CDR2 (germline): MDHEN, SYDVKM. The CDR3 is CASRRASPYEQYF. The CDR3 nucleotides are TGTGCCAGCAGGAGGGCTAGTCCCTACGAGCAGTACTTC.

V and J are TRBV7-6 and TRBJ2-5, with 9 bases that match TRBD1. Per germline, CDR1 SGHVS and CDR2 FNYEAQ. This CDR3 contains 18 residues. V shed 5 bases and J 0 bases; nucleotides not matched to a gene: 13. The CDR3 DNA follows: TGTGCCAGCAGCCTCCGAGGTCGGGGACAGGGATACCAAGAGACCCAGTACTTC. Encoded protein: CASSLRGRGQGYQETQYF.

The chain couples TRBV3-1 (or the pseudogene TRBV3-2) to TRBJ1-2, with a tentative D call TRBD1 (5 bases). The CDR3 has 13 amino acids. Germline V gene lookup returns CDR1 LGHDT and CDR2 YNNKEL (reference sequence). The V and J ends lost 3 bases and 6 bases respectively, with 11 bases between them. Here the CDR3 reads CASSQGGTDGYTF. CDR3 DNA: TGTGCCAGCAGCCAGGGAGGGACGGATGGCTACACCTTC.

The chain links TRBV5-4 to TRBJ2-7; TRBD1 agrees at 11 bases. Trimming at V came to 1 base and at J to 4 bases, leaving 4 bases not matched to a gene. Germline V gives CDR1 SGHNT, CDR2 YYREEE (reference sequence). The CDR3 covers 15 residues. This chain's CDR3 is CASSLPGTGGYEQYF. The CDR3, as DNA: TGTGCCAGCAGCTTGCCCGGGACAGGGGGGTACGAGCAGTACTTC.

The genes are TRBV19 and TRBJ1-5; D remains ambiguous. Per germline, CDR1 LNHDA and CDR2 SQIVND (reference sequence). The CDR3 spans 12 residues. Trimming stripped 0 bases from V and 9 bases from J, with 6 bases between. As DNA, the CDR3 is TGTGCCAGTAGTATAGAGGGCCGGCCCCAGCATTTT. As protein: CASSIEGRPQHF.

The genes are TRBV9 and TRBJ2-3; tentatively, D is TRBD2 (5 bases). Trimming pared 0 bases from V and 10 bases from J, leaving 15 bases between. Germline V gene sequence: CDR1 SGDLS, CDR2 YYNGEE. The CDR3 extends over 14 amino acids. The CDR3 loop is CASSVEEGGAAQYF. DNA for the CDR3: TGTGCCAGCAGCGTAGAAGAGGGCGGAGCAGCGCAGTATTTT.

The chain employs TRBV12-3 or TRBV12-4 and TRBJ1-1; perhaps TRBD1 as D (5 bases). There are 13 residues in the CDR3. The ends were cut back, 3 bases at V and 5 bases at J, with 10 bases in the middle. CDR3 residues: CASSFVGVTEAFF. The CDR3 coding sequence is TGTGCCAGCAGTTTCGTAGGGGTAACTGAAGCTTTCTTT.

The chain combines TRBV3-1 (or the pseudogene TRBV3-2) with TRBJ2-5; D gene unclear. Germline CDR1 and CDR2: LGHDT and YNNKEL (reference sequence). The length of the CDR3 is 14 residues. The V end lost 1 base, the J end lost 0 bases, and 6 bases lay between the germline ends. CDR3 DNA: TGTGCCAGCAGCCAAGCCTTTAACCAAGAGACCCAGTACTTC. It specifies CASSQAFNQETQYF.

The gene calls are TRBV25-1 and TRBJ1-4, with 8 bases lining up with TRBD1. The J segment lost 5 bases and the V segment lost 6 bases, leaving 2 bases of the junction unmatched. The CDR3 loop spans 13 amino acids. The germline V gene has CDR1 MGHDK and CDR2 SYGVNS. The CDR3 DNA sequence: TGTGCCAGCAGGAGACAGGGGAATGAAAAACTGTTTTTT. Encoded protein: CASRRQGNEKLFF.

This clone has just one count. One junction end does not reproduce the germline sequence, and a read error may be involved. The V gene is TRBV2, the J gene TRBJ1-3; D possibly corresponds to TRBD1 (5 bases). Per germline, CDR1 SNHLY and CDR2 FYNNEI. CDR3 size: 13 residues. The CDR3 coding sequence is TGTGCCAGCAGTGAGTGGGATGAGGGGCTTGAAACTTTT. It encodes CASSEWDEGLETF.

CDR3 DNA sequence: TGTGCCAGCAGCTTTAGTGGGGCCACTGAAGCTTTCTTT. Translation: CASSFSGATEAFF. The chain combines TRBV7-2 with TRBJ1-1; a weak D match, TRBD1 (5 bases). CDR1 and CDR2 (germline): SGHTA, FQGNSA. Trimming took 3 bases from V and 4 from J, leaving 9 bases between them. The CDR3 covers 13 residues.